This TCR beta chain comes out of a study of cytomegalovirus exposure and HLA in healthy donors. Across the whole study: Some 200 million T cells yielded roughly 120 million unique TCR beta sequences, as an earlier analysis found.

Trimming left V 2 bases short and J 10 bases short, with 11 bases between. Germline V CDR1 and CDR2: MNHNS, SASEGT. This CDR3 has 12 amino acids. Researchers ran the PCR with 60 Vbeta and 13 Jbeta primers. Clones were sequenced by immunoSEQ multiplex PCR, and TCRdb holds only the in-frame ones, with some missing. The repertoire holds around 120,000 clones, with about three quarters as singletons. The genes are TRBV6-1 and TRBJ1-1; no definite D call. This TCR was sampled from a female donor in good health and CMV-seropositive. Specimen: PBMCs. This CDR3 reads CASSESSLRAFF. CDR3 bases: TGTGCCAGCAGTGAAAGTAGCCTTCGAGCTTTCTTT.